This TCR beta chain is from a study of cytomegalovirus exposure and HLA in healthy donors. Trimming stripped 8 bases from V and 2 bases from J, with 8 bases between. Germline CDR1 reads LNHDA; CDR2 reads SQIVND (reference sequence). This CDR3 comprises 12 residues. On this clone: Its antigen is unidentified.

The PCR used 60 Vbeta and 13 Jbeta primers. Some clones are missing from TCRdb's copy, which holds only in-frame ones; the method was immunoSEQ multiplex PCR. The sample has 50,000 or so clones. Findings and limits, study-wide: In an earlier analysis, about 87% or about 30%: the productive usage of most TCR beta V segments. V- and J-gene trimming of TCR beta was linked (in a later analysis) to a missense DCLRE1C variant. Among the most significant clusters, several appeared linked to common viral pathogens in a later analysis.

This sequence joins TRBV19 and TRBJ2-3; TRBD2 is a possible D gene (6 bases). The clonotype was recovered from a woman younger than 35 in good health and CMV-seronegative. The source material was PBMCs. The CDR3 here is CASLGLTDTQYF. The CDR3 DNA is TGTGCCAGTTTGGGACTCACAGATACGCAGTATTTT.